Presented here are 22 T cell receptor beta chains from one specimen sequenced in a study of T cell responses to AZD1222 COVID-19 vaccine. Profiling relied on immunoSEQ multiplex PCR, and the TCRdb table lists in-frame clones only, not all of them. The table shows roughly 180,000 clones, with approximately 91% occurring only once. Sequenced here: peripheral blood, sampled 28 days after the second AZD1222 dose. The receptors derive from an adult who received the AZD1222 COVID-19 vaccine.

This chain uses TRBV12-5 with TRBJ1-1; unclear D gene. This CDR3 spans 14 amino acids. Germline V gives CDR1 LGHNT, CDR2 FRNRAP. Trimming took 7 bases from V and 1 from J, leaving 13 bases between them. CDR3 amino acids: CASAVRGKNTEAFF. CDR3 bases: TGTGCTAGTGCTGTCCGGGGAAAGAACACTGAAGCTTTCTTT.

V and J are TRBV15 and TRBJ2-2; 8 bases map to TRBD1. The CDR3 sequence is 17 residues long. Trimming removed 5 bases from V and 1 base from J; junction bases left unmatched: 9. CDR1 LNHNV and CDR2 YYDKDF come from the germline V gene (reference sequence). The CDR3 DNA sequence: TGTGCCACCAGCGTCTCCAGAGGGACAGGGAACACCGGGGAGCTGTTTTTT. It encodes CATSVSRGTGNTGELFF.

The CDR3, as DNA: TGCGCCAGCAGTCAATGGGAGGTTAGTGCTTCCTACGAGCAGTACTTC. Protein sequence: CASSQWEVSASYEQYF. The chain carries TRBV23-1 and TRBJ2-7, with D maybe TRBD2 (6 bases). TRBV23-1 is reported as an ORF; its role is uncertain. V was clipped by 1 base and J by 1 base, with 14 bases between them. This CDR3 has 16 amino acids.

This clone has just a few counts. The V gene is TRBV2, the J gene TRBJ1-1, with unresolved D. Trimming removed 6 bases at V and 0 bases at J, with 11 bases between. In germline, CDR1 is SNHLY, CDR2 FYNNEI. The CDR3 is 14 residues long. In nucleotides, the CDR3 is TGTGCCAGCAGAGCCGAAGTAATGAACACTGAAGCTTTCTTT. Residues: CASRAEVMNTEAFF. The complete variable domain, with remaining parts taken from reference TRBV2 and TRBJ1-1, reads EPEVTQTPSHQVTQMGQEVILRCVPISNHLYFYWYRQILGQKVEFLVSFYNNEISEKSEIFDDQFSVERPDGSNFTLKIRSTKLEDSAMYFCASRAEVMNTEAFFGQGTRLTVV.

Only a few counts were recorded for this clone. This sequence joins TRBV30 and TRBJ2-1, with TRBD2 identical over 11 bases. The CDR3 totals 16 residues. Germline values: CDR1 GTSNPN, CDR2 SVGIG (reference sequence). V trimming: 1 base; J trimming: 4 bases; junction bases outside the gene matches: 6. CDR3 in amino acids: CAWSGGGLAAYNEQFF. CDR3 nucleotides: TGTGCCTGGAGTGGAGGGGGACTAGCGGCTTACAATGAGCAGTTCTTC.

The chain carries TRBV7-9 and TRBJ1-4, with a possible D match to TRBD1 (5 bases). The germline CDR1 and CDR2 sequences are SEHNR and FQNEAQ (reference sequence). Between the trimmed V and J ends, which lost 1 base and 7 bases, there was a span of 13 bases. The CDR3 is 15 amino acids. The CDR3 region has the DNA TGTGCCAGCAGCTTAGGGTCCGGGACCCGTGAAAAACTGTTTTTT. Its translation: CASSLGSGTREKLFF.

V gene TRBV7-2 combines with J gene TRBJ2-7, with 7 bases identical to TRBD2. Germline values: CDR1 SGHTA, CDR2 FQGNSA. The trim removed 2 bases at V and 0 bases at J, leaving 13 bases unmatched. The CDR3 is 18 residues long. The CDR3 sequence is CASSLSPLGGRSSYEQYF. CDR3 nucleotide sequence: TGTGCCAGCAGCTTATCCCCACTGGGAGGGAGGAGCTCCTACGAGCAGTACTTC. The full variable domain, its missing parts supplied by reference TRBV7-2 and TRBJ2-7, is GAGVSQSPSNKVTEKGKDVELRCDPISGHTALYWYRQSLGQGLEFLIYFQGNSAPDKSGLPSDRFSAERTGGSVSTLTIQRTQQEDSAVYLCASSLSPLGGRSSYEQYFGPGTRLTVT.

This chain joins TRBV28 and TRBJ2-3; D call uncertain. V shed 3 bases and J shed 0 bases, with 13 bases lying between them. CDR3 length equals 16 residues. Germline lookup yields CDR1 MDHEN and CDR2 SYDVKM. Written as DNA, the CDR3 is TGTGCCAGCAGTTTGCGGCATCTAAAAAGCACAGATACGCAGTATTTT. Amino acid sequence: CASSLRHLKSTDTQYF.

The chain joins TRBV4-2 to TRBJ1-5; D might be TRBD1 (6 bases). The CDR3 runs to 16 residues. Germline CDR1 reads LGHNA; CDR2 reads YNFKEQ. V was clipped by 1 base and J by 3 bases, with 13 bases between them. The DNA for the CDR3 is TGTGCCAGCAGCCAAGGGGGGCTCAGGGACAATCAGCCCCAGCATTTT. This encodes CASSQGGLRDNQPQHF.

This chain joins TRBV3-1 (or the pseudogene TRBV3-2) and TRBJ2-1, with 10 nucleotides matching TRBD1. CDR3 length equals 15 residues. J lost 7 bases, V lost 4 bases, and 7 bases had no gene match. Germline loops: CDR1 LGHDT, CDR2 YNNKEL (reference sequence). The chain's CDR3 is CASSPTGGASNEQFF. The DNA of the CDR3 is TGTGCCAGCAGCCCGACAGGGGGCGCCTCAAATGAGCAGTTCTTC.

This clone counts as medium-sized. The V gene is TRBV5-1, the J gene TRBJ2-2; D not certain. V was trimmed by 2 bases and J by 3 bases, leaving 5 bases between them. CDR3 length: 13 residues. Per germline, CDR1 SGHRS and CDR2 YFSETQ. Written as DNA, the CDR3 is TGCGCCAGCAGCTTCCTTGACACCGGGGAGCTGTTTTTT. The encoded protein is CASSFLDTGELFF.

This chain links TRBV2 with TRBJ1-3, with 9 nucleotides matching TRBD1. Germline-derived CDR1 and CDR2 are SNHLY and FYNNEI. This CDR3 comprises 19 residues. The ends lost 5 bases at V and 4 bases at J; junction bases unmatched: 18. CDR3 nucleotides: TGTGCCAGCAGTCCCTTCCGGGACAGGGCCCCTCTAAGGGGAAACACCATATATTTT. It yields the protein CASSPFRDRAPLRGNTIYF.

The chain recombines TRBV11-2 with TRBJ2-7; 13 bases line up with TRBD2. This CDR3 has 16 amino acids. Germline-derived CDR1 and CDR2 are SGHAT and FQNNGV. Trimming took 0 bases from V and 3 from J; bases not matched to a gene: 2. CDR3 sequence reads: CASSLEGLAGIYEQYF. CDR3 DNA sequence: TGTGCCAGCAGCTTAGAGGGACTAGCGGGGATCTACGAGCAGTACTTC.

The chain carries TRBV6-2 or TRBV6-3 and TRBJ2-7; 8 bases map to TRBD2. Unmatched junction bases numbered 8, after V lost 4 bases and J lost 6 bases. CDR3 length: 14 residues. Germline values: CDR1 MNHEY, CDR2 SVGEGT. Written as DNA, the CDR3 is TGTGCCAGCAGTTTCCTCTCGGCGGGAGGCGAGCAGTACTTC. This translates into CASSFLSAGGEQYF.

Concerning this clone: The germline gene is not matched at one end of the junction; a read error may be the cause. This rearrangement joins TRBV6-1 to TRBJ1-2, with D unresolved. Germline CDR1 is MNHNS and CDR2 is SASEGT. CDR3 size: 13 residues. The CDR3 DNA sequence: TGTGCCAGCAGTGAAACCTTGGCAGACCGCACCCTCTTC. Translating it yields CASSETLADRTLF.

The chain combines TRBV4-3 with TRBJ1-2; TRBD1 agrees at 7 bases. From germline, CDR1 is LGHNA and CDR2 YSLEER. The CDR3 loop spans 15 amino acids. J lost 5 bases, V lost 1 base, and 7 bases had no gene match. In DNA, the CDR3 is TGCGCCAGCAGCCAAGGGGACAGAAGACCTTATGGCTACACCTTC. Translation: CASSQGDRRPYGYTF.

The genes are TRBV5-1 and TRBJ2-3; D is unresolved. This CDR3 is built from 11 residues. Germline CDR1 and CDR2: SGHRS and YFSETQ. With 2 bases removed from V and 4 bases from J, the gap between germline ends came to 2 bases. The CDR3 sequence: CASSFADTQYF. Written as DNA, the CDR3 is TGCGCCAGCAGCTTTGCAGATACGCAGTATTTT.

This chain connects TRBV5-1 to TRBJ1-1, with a weak D call TRBD1 (6 bases). Germline V gives CDR1 SGHRS, CDR2 YFSETQ. Trimming pared 0 bases from V and 7 bases from J, leaving 10 bases between. The CDR3 is 13 amino acids. For the CDR3, the DNA is TGCGCCAGCAGCTTGGTACCAGGGGATGAAGCTTTCTTT. As protein: CASSLVPGDEAFF.

The chain recombines TRBV27 with TRBJ1-2; tentatively, D is TRBD1 (6 bases). The germline CDR1 and CDR2 sequences are MNHEY and SMNVEV (reference sequence). V was clipped by 6 bases and J by 7 bases, with 15 bases between them. The CDR3 spans 13 residues. As DNA, the CDR3 is TGTGCCAGCAGCCCATTAGGACAGAGTGGCTACACCTTC. Protein sequence: CASSPLGQSGYTF.

The chain employs TRBV29-1 and TRBJ1-1, with D tentatively TRBD1 (5 bases). The CDR3 spans 12 residues. V dropped 8 bases and J dropped 1 base, with 11 bases sitting between them. CDR1 and CDR2 (germline): SQVTM, ANQGSEA. The CDR3 bases are TGCAGCTCCGGACAAACGAACACTGAAGCTTTCTTT. Its translation: CSSGQTNTEAFF.

V gene TRBV28 combines with J gene TRBJ2-7; D is tentatively TRBD1 or TRBD2 (5 bases each). The V end lost 8 bases, the J end lost 6 bases, and 11 bases lay between the germline ends. CDR1 is MDHEN and CDR2 is SYDVKM in the germline V gene. The CDR3 loop spans 11 amino acids. The CDR3 region is CASLSGREQYF. The CDR3 nucleotides read TGTGCCAGCCTGTCGGGGCGCGAGCAGTACTTC.

The chain joins TRBV9 to TRBJ2-3; D might be TRBD1 (5 bases). This CDR3 contains 15 residues. The germline gives CDR1 SGDLS, CDR2 YYNGEE. Trimming removed 0 bases at V and 3 bases at J, with 11 bases between. The CDR3 region is CASSVGGGTTDTQYF. DNA for the CDR3: TGTGCCAGCAGCGTAGGGGGCGGCACGACAGATACGCAGTATTTT.